The 20 T cell receptor beta chains below come from one sample, sequenced in a study of tumor-infiltrating lymphocytes in primary liver carcinoma. The template, 450 to 650 ng total RNA, yielded TCR beta cDNA made with a constant-region primer. Investigators got TCR beta libraries out of three nested multiplex PCR rounds, done with slightly modified ARM-PCR. Amplification in the first two PCR rounds was performed using TRBV1-TRBV30 forward primers and a C-beta reverse primer for approximately 10 cycles each. TCRdb passed the multiplex PCR reads through MiXCR, listing each CDR3 protein once. The sample carries more than 70,000 distinct CDR3 sequences, 55% to 85% recorded once. Between roughly 17 and 33 mg of unsorted bulk tissue served as the source from which RNA and DNA were co-extracted. The sample consisted of liver tumor tissue from sampling region 1. Subset meaning: tumor region T1, superior pole. The receptors derive from a middle-aged man with primary liver carcinoma and hepatitis B virus infection.

On this clonotype: This may come from a read error, since a much larger clone is one base off. The gene calls are TRBV5-6 and TRBJ2-3; perhaps TRBD2 as D (5 bases). Deletions cut 4 bases from V and 6 bases from J, with 18 bases between. The CDR3 consists of 15 residues. Germline CDR1 is SGHDT and CDR2 is YYEEEE. The CDR3 region is CASSTGISARDTQYF. The CDR3 nucleotides are TGTGCCAGCAGCACTGGGATTAGCGCCCGGGATACGCAGTATTTT.

With regard to this clonotype: The junction differs from germline at one of its ends, possibly a read error. The V call is TRBV4-1, the J call TRBJ1-3, with unresolved D. Germline V gene lookup returns CDR1 MGHRA and CDR2 YSYEKL. The CDR3 totals 12 residues. The CDR3 DNA reads as TGCGTCAGCAGTCAAGCTGGAAATACCATATATTTT. Amino acid sequence: CVSSQAGNTIYF.

This chain joins TRBV6-1 and TRBJ2-2, with D perhaps matching TRBD2 (6 bases). The CDR3 has 15 residues. The V gene's germline CDR1 is MNHNS and CDR2 SASEGT. Trimming removed 6 bases from V and 4 bases from J, with 15 bases in between. In DNA form, the CDR3 reads TGTGCCAGCAGAGTAGCGGATGTTGGCACCGGGGAGCTGTTTTTT. This translates into CASRVADVGTGELFF.

Points on this clonotype: A much larger clone differs by one base, so this may be a read error. A read error is likely, as this CDR3 ends without the conserved phenylalanine or tryptophan. The chain has TRBV5-1 and TRBJ2-7; D not certain. The germline V gene encodes CDR1 SGHRS and CDR2 YFSETQ. The CDR3 runs to 15 residues. The ends were cut back, 0 bases at V and 2 bases at J, with 12 bases in the middle. The CDR3 loop reads CASSLVWGATYEQYL. In nucleotides, the CDR3 is TGCGCCAGCAGCTTGGTTTGGGGTGCCACCTACGAGCAGTACTTA.

Sample share makes this clonotype medium-sized. The V call is TRBV6-1, the J call TRBJ1-2, with TRBD1 matching 7 bases. Trimming removed 6 bases from V and 3 bases from J; junction bases left unmatched: 10. From germline, CDR1 is MNHNS and CDR2 SASEGT. This CDR3 spans 15 amino acids. The CDR3 nucleotides are TGTGCCAGCAGCATGGCAGGGGGTATTGACTATGGCTACACCTTC. Amino acid sequence: CASSMAGGIDYGYTF.

Turning to this clonotype: An end of the junction does not agree with germline; a read error may underlie this. The chain links TRBV29-1 to TRBJ2-7, with D unclear. This CDR3 is 13 amino acids long. The germline V gene has CDR1 SQVTM and CDR2 ANQGSEA. The CDR3 loop is CSVGLDKGYERYF. The CDR3 DNA is TGCAGCGTGGGCCTCGACAAGGGTTACGAGCGGTACTTC.

About this clonotype: One end of the junction does not line up with germline, which may come from a read error. The chain combines TRBV12-3 or TRBV12-4 with TRBJ2-5; D remains unclear. The CDR3 has 14 residues. The CDR3 region is CASNTLVTQETQYF. The CDR3 DNA sequence: TGTGCCAGCAATACCCTAGTCACACAAGAGACCCAGTATTTC.

With respect to this clonotype: This may stem from a read error, because a much larger clone lies one nucleotide away. CDR3 sequence: CASSPRRTSGEYNEQFF. The CDR3 DNA reads as TGTGCCAGCAGCCCCCGACGGACTAGCGGGGAATACAATGAGCAGTTCTTC. J is TRBJ2-1 and V is TRBV7-9; 12 nucleotides agree with TRBD2. Germline assignment: CDR1 SEHNR and CDR2 FQNEAQ (reference sequence). The junction had 9 bases not matched to a gene; V was cut back by 5 bases and J by 4 bases. The CDR3 length is 17 residues.

In regard to this clonotype: A read error may account for a junction end that differs from germline. J is TRBJ1-5 and V is TRBV13; D is possibly TRBD1 (5 bases). The CDR3 runs to 14 residues. Germline V gene sequence: CDR1 PRHDT, CDR2 FYEKMQ (reference sequence). This CDR3 is CVSSLGDRDQPQHF. In DNA form, the CDR3 reads TGTGTCAGCAGCTTAGGGGATAGGGATCAGCCCCAGCATTTT.

Comment on this clonotype: A junction boundary mismatches the germline segment, possibly from a read error. V is TRBV4-1 and J is TRBJ2-1, with D tentatively TRBD1 (5 bases). The CDR3 consists of 15 residues. CDR1 and CDR2 from the germline V gene are MGHRA and YSYEKL. The chain's CDR3 is CVSSQEPAQGDEQFF. The DNA of the CDR3 is TGCGTCAGCAGCCAAGAACCAGCCCAGGGCGATGAGCAGTTCTTC.

Comments on this clonotype: An end of the junction does not agree with germline; a read error may underlie this. The chain joins TRBV28 to TRBJ1-6; D ambiguous. Germline-derived CDR1 and CDR2 are MDHEN and SYDVKM. CDR3 size: 12 residues. The CDR3 reads CASSPPGGGGYF. DNA of the CDR3: TGTGCCAGTAGTCCTCCTGGCGGCGGAGGGTACTTT. Based on the CDR3 plus reference TRBV28 and TRBJ1-6, the full variable domain is DVKVTQSSRYLVKRTGEKVFLECVQDMDHENMFWYRQDPGLGLRLIYFSYDVKMKEKGDIPEGYSVSREKKERFSLILESASTNQTSMYLCASSPPGGGGYFGNGTRLTVT.

Of note for this clonotype: This may come from a read error, since a much larger clone is one base off. V is TRBV7-9 and J is TRBJ2-1; 7 positions agree with TRBD2. Germline CDR1 and CDR2: SEHNR and FQNEAQ (reference sequence). The CDR3 has 17 residues. The CDR3 sequence: CASNLASGGRSYNEQFF. DNA of the CDR3: TGTGCCAGCAACTTAGCGTCGGGCGGGAGATCCTACAATGAGCAGTTCTTC. The full variable domain, completed using reference TRBV7-9 and TRBJ2-1, is DTGVSQNPRHKITKRGQNVTFRCDPISEHNRLYWYRQTLGQGPEFLTYFQNEAQLEKSRLLSDRFSAERPKGSFSTLEIQRTEQGDSAMYLCASNLASGGRSYNEQFFGPGTRLTVL.

This chain joins TRBV11-2 and TRBJ2-7; 14 bases are a match to TRBD2. Germline-derived CDR1 and CDR2 are SGHAT and FQNNGV. V lost 2 bases and J lost 6; bases outside the gene matches: 24. The length of the CDR3 is 22 residues. The chain's CDR3 is CASSLRPNRGGLAGETTVEQYF. The CDR3 DNA reads as TGTGCCAGCAGCTTAAGACCTAACAGAGGGGGACTAGCGGGAGAAACAACGGTCGAGCAGTACTTC.

On this clonotype: Possible read error: a much larger clone is one base away. This chain links TRBV10-3 with TRBJ2-1; 7 bases line up with TRBD2. CDR1 and CDR2 from the germline V gene are ENHRY and SYGVKD. The length of the CDR3 is 16 residues. Losses at the gene ends were 0 bases for V and 8 bases for J; bases not matched to a gene: 10. The CDR3 nucleotides are TGTGCCATCAGTGAGTCGGGGGGGGAGGGAAACGATGAGCAGTTCTTC. Its translation: CAISESGGEGNDEQFF.

At least ten counts were recorded for this clonotype. The chain joins TRBV12-3 or TRBV12-4 to TRBJ2-1; no clear D gene. V was clipped by 2 bases and J by 1 base, with 6 bases between them. The CDR3 extends over 14 amino acids. CDR3 region: CASSLMVSYNEQFF. The CDR3 DNA reads as TGTGCCAGCAGTTTAATGGTGTCCTACAATGAGCAGTTCTTC.

J is TRBJ2-3 and V is TRBV12-3 or TRBV12-4, with 10 nucleotides matching TRBD2. J lost 3 bases, V lost 9 bases, and 9 bases had no gene match. The length of the CDR3 is 15 residues. CDR3 region: CASGLGAGGTDTQYF. The CDR3 coding sequence is TGTGCCAGTGGTTTAGGAGCGGGGGGGACAGATACGCAGTATTTT.

Note on this clonotype: A junction end diverges from the germline sequence, so it may reflect a read error. The chain combines TRBV24-1 with TRBJ2-2, with TRBD2 as a possible D gene (5 bases). The CDR3 sequence is 15 residues long. The germline gives CDR1 KGHDR, CDR2 SFDVKD. CDR3 in amino acids: CATSAATALPGELFF. The DNA of the CDR3 is TGTGCCACCAGTGCCGCCACCGCGCTCCCCGGGGAGTTGTTTTTT.

With regard to this clonotype: Germline and junction disagree at one end, which may indicate a read error. This rearrangement joins TRBV12-3 or TRBV12-4 to TRBJ2-1; 10 positions match TRBD2. The CDR3 sequence is 15 residues long. The CDR3 sequence: CASTPGTSDPNEQLF. The CDR3, as DNA: TGTGCCAGCACCCCTGGGACTAGCGACCCCAATGAGCAGCTCTTC.

Points on this clonotype: The CDR3 does not close with the conserved phenylalanine or tryptophan, likely indicating a read error. The V and J genes are TRBV7-9 and TRBJ2-5, with D perhaps TRBD1 (8 bases). Trimming left V 2 bases short and J 1 base short, with 14 bases between. The CDR3 consists of 16 residues. Germline V gene data show CDR1 as SEHNR and CDR2 as FQNEAQ (reference sequence). CDR3 region: CASSLLTGGVQETQYL. CDR3 nucleotides: TGTGCCAGCAGCTTACTAACAGGGGGGGTCCAAGAGACCCAGTACTTG.

A remark on this clonotype: Germline is not matched at one junction end, which may reflect a read error. The chain employs TRBV5-1 and TRBJ2-2, with D possibly matching TRBD2 (5 bases). The CDR3 length is 15 residues. Per germline, CDR1 SGHRS and CDR2 YFSETQ. The CDR3 nucleotides read TGCGCCAGCAGCTTCAGGATCACGAACACCGGGGAGCTGCTTTTT. Translated: CASSFRITNTGELLF.